A selection of T cell receptor beta chains follows, all from one sample in a study of chemoradiotherapy in HPV16-positive cancers. The data were produced by immunoSEQ multiplex PCR, yet TCRdb's version contains in-frame clones alone and is incomplete. Here the sample spans over 30,000 clones, around 77% being singletons. Sequencing used blood, obtained from a patient who underwent chemoradiotherapy. Every receptor here comes from a human donor with HPV-associated anogenital cancer. Both conserved end residues are part of each CDR3. Each record gives: J gene, clone size, V gene, D gene, CDR3 DNA, CDR3 protein. A D gene is named only where the DNA matches it firmly. A clone size is listed for some rows: how often the clone was seen (once, few, many), or a class if it is expanded.

j_gene: TRBJ1-5; abundance: .; v_gene: TRBV4-3; d_gene: TRBD1; CDR3nt: TGCGCCAGCAGCCAAGAGCCAGGGGGTTTCAATCAGCCCCAGCATTTT; CDR3aa: CASSQEPGGFNQPQHF
j_gene: TRBJ1-5; abundance: .; v_gene: TRBV30; d_gene: .; CDR3nt: TGTGCCTGGAGTGTACAGGGATCTGGCAATCAGCCCCAGCATTTT; CDR3aa: CAWSVQGSGNQPQHF
j_gene: TRBJ2-3; abundance: .; v_gene: TRBV5-6; d_gene: .; CDR3nt: TGTGCCAGCAGCCTGGGGATGGATACGCAGTATTTT; CDR3aa: CASSLGMDTQYF
j_gene: TRBJ2-5; abundance: .; v_gene: TRBV9; d_gene: TRBD2; CDR3nt: TGTGCCAGCAGCGTAGGGGGACTAGCGGGGGTTCAAGAGACCCAGTACTTC; CDR3aa: CASSVGGLAGVQETQYF
j_gene: TRBJ1-2; abundance: .; v_gene: TRBV4-2; d_gene: .; CDR3nt: TGTGCCAGCAGCCAAGCTTCAGGGGTAATCTATGGCTACACCTTC; CDR3aa: CASSQASGVIYGYTF
j_gene: TRBJ2-2; abundance: few; v_gene: TRBV5-4; d_gene: TRBD1; CDR3nt: TGTGCCAGCAGCCCCCCCGGACAGGGGAGCCGGGAGCTGTTTTTT; CDR3aa: CASSPPGQGSRELFF
j_gene: TRBJ1-2; abundance: once; v_gene: TRBV5-6; d_gene: .; CDR3nt: TGTGCCAGCAGTTTTGGAACTGAGAGGGTTATGTATGGCTACACCTTC; CDR3aa: CASSFGTERVMYGYTF
j_gene: TRBJ1-6; abundance: few; v_gene: TRBV7-6; d_gene: .; CDR3nt: TGTGCCAGCAGCACCCAACAGGATTCACCCCTCCACTTT; CDR3aa: CASSTQQDSPLHF
j_gene: TRBJ1-4; abundance: .; v_gene: TRBV5-4; d_gene: .; CDR3nt: TGTGCCAGCAGCTTGGGACGGGGTGAAAAACTGTTTTTT; CDR3aa: CASSLGRGEKLFF
j_gene: TRBJ2-1; abundance: .; v_gene: TRBV5-4; d_gene: TRBD1; CDR3nt: TGTGCCAGCAGACCGGGACAGGGCAGCGATGAGCAGTTCTTC; CDR3aa: CASRPGQGSDEQFF
j_gene: TRBJ1-1; abundance: once; v_gene: TRBV15; d_gene: .; CDR3nt: TGTGCCACCAGCAGAGATCCTGGCAGGCGGGGGACTGAAGCTTTCTTT; CDR3aa: CATSRDPGRRGTEAFF
j_gene: TRBJ2-2; abundance: .; v_gene: TRBV11-2; d_gene: .; CDR3nt: TGTGCCAGCAGCTTTTTTAGAAACACCGGGGAGCTGTTTTTT; CDR3aa: CASSFFRNTGELFF
j_gene: TRBJ2-3; abundance: .; v_gene: TRBV19; d_gene: TRBD1; CDR3nt: TGTGCCAGTAGTCCTCAAGGGACAGCAGATACGCAGTATTTT; CDR3aa: CASSPQGTADTQYF
j_gene: TRBJ2-1; abundance: .; v_gene: TRBV9; d_gene: TRBD1; CDR3nt: TGTGCCAGCAGCTTGGGACAGGGGCTCGGCAATGAGCAGTTCTTC; CDR3aa: CASSLGQGLGNEQFF
j_gene: TRBJ2-3; abundance: .; v_gene: TRBV18; d_gene: .; CDR3nt: TGTGCCAGCTCACCTCAAAGACAACCCAAAGAACAGGATACGCAGTATTTT; CDR3aa: CASSPQRQPKEQDTQYF
j_gene: TRBJ2-2; abundance: .; v_gene: TRBV28; d_gene: .; CDR3nt: TGTGCCAGCAGTTGGGGACGGAGGATGAACACCGGGGAGCTGTTTTTT; CDR3aa: CASSWGRRMNTGELFF
j_gene: TRBJ2-7; abundance: .; v_gene: TRBV4-3; d_gene: .; CDR3nt: TGCGCCAGCAGCCAAGATTTCCCGCCCTCCTACGAGCAGTACTTC; CDR3aa: CASSQDFPPSYEQYF
j_gene: TRBJ1-6; abundance: .; v_gene: TRBV7-2; d_gene: TRBD1; CDR3nt: TGTGCCAGCAGCTTTTCCGGGACAGGGAGGCCCCTCCACTTT; CDR3aa: CASSFSGTGRPLHF
j_gene: TRBJ1-3; abundance: .; v_gene: TRBV7-3; d_gene: .; CDR3nt: TGTGCCAGCAGCCCGGGACGGACCTCTGGAAACACCATATATTTT; CDR3aa: CASSPGRTSGNTIYF
j_gene: TRBJ2-7; abundance: once; v_gene: TRBV18; d_gene: .; CDR3nt: TGTGCCAGCTCACCACTACCCAGGGGAGACTACGAGCAGTACTTC; CDR3aa: CASSPLPRGDYEQYF
j_gene: TRBJ2-7; abundance: .; v_gene: TRBV5-1; d_gene: TRBD1; CDR3nt: TGCGCCAGCAGCATCACCGGGACAGGGGGCTTCTACGAGCAGTACTTC; CDR3aa: CASSITGTGGFYEQYF
j_gene: TRBJ1-1; abundance: .; v_gene: TRBV5-1; d_gene: TRBD1; CDR3nt: TGCGCCAGCAGCTTCTTGACAGGGACCTTGACTCATATGAACACTGAAGCTTTCTTT; CDR3aa: CASSFLTGTLTHMNTEAFF
j_gene: TRBJ2-5; abundance: .; v_gene: TRBV18; d_gene: TRBD1; CDR3nt: TGTGCCAGCTCACCACGGACAGGGTGGGAGACCCAGTACTTC; CDR3aa: CASSPRTGWETQYF
j_gene: TRBJ2-3; abundance: .; v_gene: TRBV11-2; d_gene: .; CDR3nt: TGTGCCAGCAGCCCACAGAGCACAGATACGCAGTATTTT; CDR3aa: CASSPQSTDTQYF
j_gene: TRBJ2-3; abundance: .; v_gene: TRBV7-3; d_gene: .; CDR3nt: TGTGCCAGCAGCCCCCAAGGAGGCACAGATACGCAGTATTTT; CDR3aa: CASSPQGGTDTQYF
j_gene: TRBJ2-3; abundance: .; v_gene: TRBV19; d_gene: .; CDR3nt: TGTGCCAGTAGTAAACAGGTTAGCACAGATACGCAGTATTTT; CDR3aa: CASSKQVSTDTQYF
j_gene: TRBJ1-6; abundance: .; v_gene: TRBV5-1; d_gene: .; CDR3nt: TGCGCCAGCAGCGCTCCGGATCCTAATTCACCCCTCCACTTT; CDR3aa: CASSAPDPNSPLHF
j_gene: TRBJ1-2; abundance: .; v_gene: TRBV7-2; d_gene: .; CDR3nt: TGTGCCAGCAGCTTAGTGCAGGGGAGGGGCTACACCTTC; CDR3aa: CASSLVQGRGYTF
j_gene: TRBJ2-7; abundance: .; v_gene: TRBV7-2; d_gene: TRBD2; CDR3nt: TGTGCCAGCAGATCCCCGGGACTAGCATCCTACGAGCAGTACTTC; CDR3aa: CASRSPGLASYEQYF
j_gene: TRBJ1-1; abundance: .; v_gene: TRBV14; d_gene: .; CDR3nt: TGTGCCAGCAGCCAAGCCCAGGGTGTCGTGAACACTGAAGCTTTCTTT; CDR3aa: CASSQAQGVVNTEAFF
j_gene: TRBJ2-7; abundance: once; v_gene: TRBV2; d_gene: TRBD2; CDR3nt: TGTGCCAGCAGCGAACCCGGGACTAGTGATAACGAGCAGTACTTC; CDR3aa: CASSEPGTSDNEQYF
j_gene: TRBJ2-3; abundance: once; v_gene: TRBV5-6; d_gene: TRBD2; CDR3nt: TGTGCCAGCAGCGGGAGCGGGGGGGCCACAGATACGCAGTATTTT; CDR3aa: CASSGSGGATDTQYF
j_gene: TRBJ2-7; abundance: few; v_gene: TRBV10-3; d_gene: .; CDR3nt: TGTGCCATCAGTGAGAATGGTCACGAGCAGTACTTC; CDR3aa: CAISENGHEQYF
j_gene: TRBJ1-2; abundance: .; v_gene: TRBV5-1; d_gene: .; CDR3nt: TGCGCCAGCAGCTTAAAAATGGACAGCCCGGGGGGCTACACCTTC; CDR3aa: CASSLKMDSPGGYTF
j_gene: TRBJ2-5; abundance: .; v_gene: TRBV18; d_gene: .; CDR3nt: TGTGCCAGCTCACCGAGGGGCGCGGGTGGCGAGACCCAGTACTTC; CDR3aa: CASSPRGAGGETQYF
j_gene: TRBJ2-5; abundance: .; v_gene: TRBV7-7; d_gene: TRBD2; CDR3nt: TGTGCCAGCAGCCCCCAATCTAGCGGAGAGACCCAGTACTTC; CDR3aa: CASSPQSSGETQYF
j_gene: TRBJ1-2; abundance: .; v_gene: TRBV18; d_gene: .; CDR3nt: TGTGCCAGCTCAATGGACCGGAGAGATGGCTACACCTTC; CDR3aa: CASSMDRRDGYTF
j_gene: TRBJ1-5; abundance: .; v_gene: TRBV7-2; d_gene: TRBD1; CDR3nt: TGTGCCAGCAGCTTAGCGCCATTGACAGGGAATCAGCCCCAGCATTTT; CDR3aa: CASSLAPLTGNQPQHF
j_gene: TRBJ2-2; abundance: once; v_gene: TRBV7-3; d_gene: TRBD1; CDR3nt: TGTGCCAGCAGCCCACACAGGGGACCCGGGGAGCTGTTTTTT; CDR3aa: CASSPHRGPGELFF
j_gene: TRBJ2-3; abundance: .; v_gene: TRBV4-2; d_gene: TRBD2; CDR3nt: TGTGCCAGCAGCCAAGGTAGGCTAGCGGACGCGATCACCGGCACAGATACGCAGTATTTT; CDR3aa: CASSQGRLADAITGTDTQYF
j_gene: TRBJ2-5; abundance: .; v_gene: TRBV11-2; d_gene: TRBD2; CDR3nt: TGTGCCAGCAGCTCGTCCCTACTAGCGGGGGGCGCGGAGACCCAGTACTTC; CDR3aa: CASSSSLLAGGAETQYF
j_gene: TRBJ1-1; abundance: .; v_gene: TRBV29-1; d_gene: .; CDR3nt: TGCAGCGTTGGATCAGGAATGAACACTGAAGCTTTCTTT; CDR3aa: CSVGSGMNTEAFF
j_gene: TRBJ1-6; abundance: medium-sized; v_gene: TRBV6-5; d_gene: TRBD1; CDR3nt: TGTGCCAGCAGCCTCGGACAGGGAGAAGGATCACCCCTCCACTTT; CDR3aa: CASSLGQGEGSPLHF
j_gene: TRBJ2-7; abundance: .; v_gene: TRBV29-1; d_gene: .; CDR3nt: TGCAGCGTTGATGCGGGGGCTAGTGCCTACGAGCAGTACTTC; CDR3aa: CSVDAGASAYEQYF